This TCR beta chain was sequenced for a study of Ad26.COV2.S vaccination and SARS-CoV-2 variants. Study in general: Once, or twice with 56 days between doses, Ad26.COV2.S was given intramuscularly.

The V and J ends lost 2 bases and 2 bases respectively, with 7 bases between them. This CDR3 has 13 amino acids. CDR1 is KGHSY, CDR2 FQNENV, per germline. Sequencing used immunoSEQ multiplex PCR; TCRdb keeps in-frame clones, though not all of them. The repertoire holds about 480,000 clones, with roughly 85% as singletons. The sample's treatment: around 19 received Ad26.COV2.S at low or high dose, single or two shots; about 5 received placebo; per-sample allocation not given. Material that was analyzed had been drawn on day 63 after the first vaccine or placebo injection. This adult donor, from Boston, was 18-55 years old.

This chain joins TRBV16 and TRBJ2-7; possibly TRBD1 for D (5 bases). The origin of this receptor is a person between 18 and 59 years old who received the Ad26.COV2.S COVID-19 vaccine or a placebo. The sequencing here drew on peripheral blood, taken in a trial of Ad26.COV2.S vaccine versus placebo. The CDR3 loop reads CASSQGATYEQYF. The CDR3 coding sequence is TGTGCCAGCAGCCAAGGGGCTACCTACGAGCAGTACTTC.